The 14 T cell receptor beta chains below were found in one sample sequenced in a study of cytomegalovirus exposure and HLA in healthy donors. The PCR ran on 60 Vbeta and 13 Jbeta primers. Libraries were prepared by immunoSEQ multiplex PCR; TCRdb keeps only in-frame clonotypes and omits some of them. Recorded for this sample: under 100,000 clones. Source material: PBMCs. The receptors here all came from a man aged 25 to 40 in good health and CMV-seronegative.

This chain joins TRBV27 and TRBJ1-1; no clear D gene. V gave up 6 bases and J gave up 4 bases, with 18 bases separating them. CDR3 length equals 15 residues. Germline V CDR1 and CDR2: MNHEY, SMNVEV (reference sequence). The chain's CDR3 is CASRPYTSSGTEAFF. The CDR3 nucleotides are TGTGCCAGCAGGCCTTACACATCCTCGGGCACTGAAGCTTTCTTT.

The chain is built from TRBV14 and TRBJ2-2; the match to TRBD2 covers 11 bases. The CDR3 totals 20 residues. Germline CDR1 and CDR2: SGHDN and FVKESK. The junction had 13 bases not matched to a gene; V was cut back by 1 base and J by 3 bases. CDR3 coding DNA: TGTGCCAGCAGCCAAGGGGCAAGTAGGGGACTAGCGGTTTACACCGGGGAGCTGTTTTTT. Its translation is CASSQGASRGLAVYTGELFF.

The CDR3 here is CASKAQTGTAEAFF. The DNA of the CDR3 is TGCGCCAGCAAAGCCCAAACAGGTACTGCTGAAGCTTTCTTT. The chain joins TRBV5-1 to TRBJ1-1; tentatively, D is TRBD1 (5 bases). The CDR3 extends over 14 amino acids. The germline CDR1 and CDR2 sequences are SGHRS and YFSETQ. V lost 6 bases and J 6 bases, leaving 18 bases between the germline ends.

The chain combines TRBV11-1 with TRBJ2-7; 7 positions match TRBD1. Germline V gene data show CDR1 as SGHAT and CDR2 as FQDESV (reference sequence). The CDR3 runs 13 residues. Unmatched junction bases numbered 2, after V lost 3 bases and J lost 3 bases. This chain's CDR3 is CASSFNRGYEQYF. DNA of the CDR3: TGTGCCAGCAGCTTCAACAGGGGCTACGAGCAGTACTTC.

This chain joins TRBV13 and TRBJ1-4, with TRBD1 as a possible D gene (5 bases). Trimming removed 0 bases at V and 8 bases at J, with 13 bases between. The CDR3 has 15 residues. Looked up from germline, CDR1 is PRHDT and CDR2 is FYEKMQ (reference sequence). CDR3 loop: CASSLGRGLDEKLFF. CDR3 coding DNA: TGTGCCAGCAGCTTAGGCCGGGGGTTAGACGAAAAACTGTTTTTT.

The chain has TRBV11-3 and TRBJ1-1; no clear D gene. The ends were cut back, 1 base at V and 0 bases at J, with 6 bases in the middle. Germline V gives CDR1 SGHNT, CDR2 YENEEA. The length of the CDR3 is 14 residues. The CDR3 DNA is TGTGCCAGCAGCTTAGTCGGGGTGAACACTGAAGCTTTCTTT. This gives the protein CASSLVGVNTEAFF.

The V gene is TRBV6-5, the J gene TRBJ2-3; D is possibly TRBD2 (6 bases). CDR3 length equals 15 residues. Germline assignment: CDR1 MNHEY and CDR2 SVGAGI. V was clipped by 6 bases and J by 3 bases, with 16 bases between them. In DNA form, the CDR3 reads TGTGCCAGCAGACCATATCGGGACTCAACAGATACGCAGTATTTT. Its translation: CASRPYRDSTDTQYF.

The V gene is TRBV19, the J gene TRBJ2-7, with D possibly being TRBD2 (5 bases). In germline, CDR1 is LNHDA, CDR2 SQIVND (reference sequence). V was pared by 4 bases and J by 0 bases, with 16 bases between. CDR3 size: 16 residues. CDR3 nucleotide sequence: TGTGCCAGTAGTACTCCTGGCGGGCCCAGCTCCTACGAGCAGTACTTC. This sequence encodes CASSTPGGPSSYEQYF.

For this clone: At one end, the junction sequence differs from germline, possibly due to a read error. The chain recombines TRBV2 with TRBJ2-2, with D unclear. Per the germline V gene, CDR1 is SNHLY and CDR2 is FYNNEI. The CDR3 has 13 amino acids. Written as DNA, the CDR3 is TGTGCCAGCAGCGAAGCGAGCACCGGGGAGCTGTTTTTT. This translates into CASSEASTGELFF.

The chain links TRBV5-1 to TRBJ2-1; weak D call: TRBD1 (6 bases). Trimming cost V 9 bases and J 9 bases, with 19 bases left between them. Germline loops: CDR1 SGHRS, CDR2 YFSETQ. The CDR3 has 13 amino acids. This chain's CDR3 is CATRLQGSGEQFF. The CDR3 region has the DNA TGCGCCACCCGGCTACAGGGTTCCGGTGAGCAGTTCTTC.

The CDR3 sequence is CASRASGGADTQYF. The CDR3 bases are TGTGCCAGCAGAGCTAGCGGGGGGGCAGATACGCAGTATTTT. V gene TRBV2 combines with J gene TRBJ2-3; 12 bases are shared with TRBD2. In germline, CDR1 is SNHLY, CDR2 FYNNEI. This CDR3 has 14 amino acids. The J segment lost 4 bases and the V segment lost 6 bases, leaving 2 bases of the junction unmatched.

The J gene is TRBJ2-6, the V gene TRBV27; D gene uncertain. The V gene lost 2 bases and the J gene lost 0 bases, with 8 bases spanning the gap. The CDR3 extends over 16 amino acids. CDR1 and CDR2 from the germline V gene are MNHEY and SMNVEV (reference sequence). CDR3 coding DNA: TGTGCCAGCAGTTTAAGACTGCTCTCTGGGGCCAACGTCCTGACTTTC. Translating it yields CASSLRLLSGANVLTF. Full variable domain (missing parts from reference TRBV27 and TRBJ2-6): EAQVTQNPRYLITVTGKKLTVTCSQNMNHEYMSWYRQDPGLGLRQIYYSMNVEVTDKGDVPEGYKVSRKEKRNFPLILESPSPNQTSLYFCASSLRLLSGANVLTFGAGSRLTVL.

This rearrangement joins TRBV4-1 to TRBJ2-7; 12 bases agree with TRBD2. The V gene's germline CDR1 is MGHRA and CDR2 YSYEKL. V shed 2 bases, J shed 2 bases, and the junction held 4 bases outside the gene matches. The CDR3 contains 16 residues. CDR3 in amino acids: CASSQLTSGSTYEQYF. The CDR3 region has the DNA TGCGCCAGCAGCCAATTGACTAGCGGGAGTACCTACGAGCAGTACTTC.

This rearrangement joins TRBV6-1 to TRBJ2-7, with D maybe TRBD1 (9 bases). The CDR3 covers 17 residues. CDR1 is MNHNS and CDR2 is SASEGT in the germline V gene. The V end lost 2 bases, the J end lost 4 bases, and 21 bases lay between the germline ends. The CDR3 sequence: CASSEPGRGDRVYEQYF. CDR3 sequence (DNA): TGTGCCAGCAGTGAACCCGGGCGGGGGGACAGGGTTTACGAGCAGTACTTC.